This paragraph reports one T cell receptor (beta chain). This clone was seen repeatedly, ten times or more. What this receptor recognizes is not known. Base qualities are missing; no much larger clone stands one base away. No patient had received any treatment before thyroid surgery. Patient clinical samples collected from about 2011 to 2019 were retrospectively analysed using T-cell receptor beta sequencing. The CDR3 has 15 amino acids, counting the end cysteine and phenylalanine. The only DNA kept is the CDR3, 45 bases in frame from the first base. Unmatched junction bases come to 5, with V trimmed by 2 bases and J by 2 bases. CDR1 SGHRS and CDR2 YFSETQ are derived from the germline V gene. The data originate from a study of metastatic and nonmetastatic thyroid tumors (dated by TCRdb to 2020 to 2022). At the level of the whole study: The researchers compared repertoires between peripheral blood samples and tumor or nodule tissue samples from patients with malignant or benign thyroid disease.

General findings and caveats noted by the study authors: In both blood and tumor samples, malignant tumors were reported to have significantly higher TCR beta diversity than benign nodules.

Receptor amplification or capture employed PCR. The sequencer listed for this sample is Illumina HiSeq 4000. High-throughput sequencing was used to profile the TCR beta-chain CDR3 region of every patient. Processing in the source paper ran as follows. The researchers built a classifier to tell apart papillary thyroid cancer patients with distant metastasis, based on CDR3 differences among clinicopathological groups. The Shannon index was used to measure repertoire diversity, and the Morisita-Horn index was used to measure how similar tumor and blood repertoires were. The public sequencing data were trimmed at Q25 with fastp and processed into clonotypes with MiXCR by TCRdb, which kept only in-frame beta chains. The V and J calls come from TCRdb's annotation, not from the publication. The sample has around 8,000 clones on record, approximately 30% of them singletons. Together, the top ten hold more than 8.5% of the sample.

The sequence was collected from a female donor with papillary thyroid cancer or a benign thyroid nodule (not recorded which). Some clones in this sample may be carry-over from other donors' samples. Sequenced sample: tumor tissue. This chain joins TRBV5-1 to TRBJ1-2, with 8 middle bases fitting TRBD1. The sequenced DNA is TGCGCCAGCAGCTTAGGGACAGGACCGAACTATGGCTACACCTTC. It translates as CASSLGTGPNYGYTF.